This T cell receptor beta chain was found in a study of T cell responses to AZD1222 COVID-19 vaccine. Notes on the study in general: At study baseline, merely six AZD1222 recipients were seropositive. A mostly white British donor set with more females was recruited, and clonal diversity was possibly underestimated. Two AZD1222 administrations were followed by greater Spike-specific TCR breadth and depth.

The table came from immunoSEQ multiplex PCR; TCRdb's copy has only in-frame clones and leaves some out. The table lists approximately 70,000 clones, less than 85% of them singletons. Note on this clone: Its antigen is undetermined.

Trimming left V 0 bases short and J 3 bases short, with 13 bases between. Germline V lookup: CDR1 SGDLS, CDR2 YYNGEE. The CDR3 contains 15 residues. The sequence was collected from an adult in good health. The material sequenced was peripheral blood, taken on day 0 of AZD1222 vaccination. The J gene is TRBJ2-7, the V gene TRBV9; TRBD2 is a possible D gene (6 bases). CDR3 loop: CASSVAPGLLYEQYF. As DNA, the CDR3 is TGTGCCAGCAGCGTAGCCCCCGGACTACTCTACGAGCAGTACTTC.